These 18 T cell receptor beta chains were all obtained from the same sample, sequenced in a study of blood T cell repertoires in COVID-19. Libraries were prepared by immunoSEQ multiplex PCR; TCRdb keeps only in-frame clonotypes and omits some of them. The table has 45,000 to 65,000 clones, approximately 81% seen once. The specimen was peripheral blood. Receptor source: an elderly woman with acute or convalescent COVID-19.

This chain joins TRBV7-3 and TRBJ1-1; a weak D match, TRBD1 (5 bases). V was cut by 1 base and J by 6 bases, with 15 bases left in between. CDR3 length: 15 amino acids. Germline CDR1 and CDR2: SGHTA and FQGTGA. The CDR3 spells CASSLIPGLGAEAFF. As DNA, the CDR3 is TGTGCCAGCAGCTTAATTCCAGGGTTAGGGGCTGAAGCTTTCTTT.

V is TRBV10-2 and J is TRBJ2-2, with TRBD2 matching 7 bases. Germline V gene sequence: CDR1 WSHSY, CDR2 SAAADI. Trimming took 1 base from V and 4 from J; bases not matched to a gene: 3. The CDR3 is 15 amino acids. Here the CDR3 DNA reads TGCGCCAGCAGTGAGTTGTCGGGGGGCACCGGGGAGCTGTTTTTT. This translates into CASSELSGGTGELFF.

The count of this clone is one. Here the CDR3 DNA reads TGTGCCAGCAGCTCGGGGAGGATGGTACGCACAGATACGCAGTATTTT. Translating gives CASSSGRMVRTDTQYF. This chain links TRBV7-9 with TRBJ2-3; D perhaps matches TRBD2 (6 bases). This CDR3 comprises 16 residues. The V and J ends lost 4 bases and 1 base respectively, with 15 bases between them. The germline V gene has CDR1 SEHNR and CDR2 FQNEAQ (reference sequence).

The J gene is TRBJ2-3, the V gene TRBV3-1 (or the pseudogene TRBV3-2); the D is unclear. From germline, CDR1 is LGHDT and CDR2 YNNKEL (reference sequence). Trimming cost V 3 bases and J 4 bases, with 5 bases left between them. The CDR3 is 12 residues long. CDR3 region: CASSHIPDTQYF. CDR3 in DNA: TGTGCCAGCAGCCACATCCCAGATACGCAGTATTTT.

In DNA form, the CDR3 reads TGCGCCAGCAGCTCGGGGGGGCCCAGCACAGATACGCAGTATTTT. This translates into CASSSGGPSTDTQYF. The chain links TRBV5-1 to TRBJ2-3; 8 nucleotides line up with TRBD2. The CDR3 runs to 15 residues. Per germline, CDR1 SGHRS and CDR2 YFSETQ. V lost 3 bases, J lost 0 bases, and 3 bases stayed unmatched. The entire variable domain, with the rest obtained from reference TRBV5-1 and TRBJ2-3, is as follows: KAGVTQTPRYLIKTRGQQVTLSCSPISGHRSVSWYQQTPGQGLQFLFEYFSETQRNKGNFPGRFSGRQFSNSRSEMNVSTLELGDSALYLCASSSGGPSTDTQYFGPGTRLTVL.

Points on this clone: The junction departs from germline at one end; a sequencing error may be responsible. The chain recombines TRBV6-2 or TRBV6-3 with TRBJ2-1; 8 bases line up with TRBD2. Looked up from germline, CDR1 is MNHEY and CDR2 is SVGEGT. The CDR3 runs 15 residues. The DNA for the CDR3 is TGTGCCCGCAGCCACGGGGGGGCGGGGGCGAATGAGCAGTTCTTC. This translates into CARSHGGAGANEQFF.

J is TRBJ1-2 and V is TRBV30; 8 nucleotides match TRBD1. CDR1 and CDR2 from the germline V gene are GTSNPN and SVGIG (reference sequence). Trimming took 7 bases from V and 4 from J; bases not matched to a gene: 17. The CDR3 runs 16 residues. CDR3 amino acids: CALHRDRSPEGYGYTF. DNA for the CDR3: TGTGCCTTACACCGGGACAGGTCGCCGGAGGGCTATGGCTACACCTTC. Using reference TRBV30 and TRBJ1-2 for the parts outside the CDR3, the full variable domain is SQTIHQWPATLVQPVGSPLSLECTVEGTSNPNLYWYRQAAGRGLQLLFYSVGIGQISSEVPQNLSASRPQDRQFILSSKKLLLSDSGFYLCALHRDRSPEGYGYTFGSGTRLTVV.

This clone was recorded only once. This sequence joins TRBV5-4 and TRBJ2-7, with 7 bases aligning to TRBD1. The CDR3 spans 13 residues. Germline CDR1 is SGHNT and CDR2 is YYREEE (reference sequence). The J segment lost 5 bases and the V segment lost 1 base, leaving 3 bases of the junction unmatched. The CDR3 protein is CASSLLGGDEQYF. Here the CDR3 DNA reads TGTGCCAGCAGCTTGCTAGGGGGCGACGAGCAGTACTTC.

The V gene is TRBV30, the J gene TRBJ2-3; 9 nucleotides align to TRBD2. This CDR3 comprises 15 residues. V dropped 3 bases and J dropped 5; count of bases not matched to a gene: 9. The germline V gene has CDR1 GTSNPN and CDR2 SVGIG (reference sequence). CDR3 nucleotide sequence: TGTGCCTGGAGCCGAAGCGGGGGGAAGCTAGATACGCAGTATTTT. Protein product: CAWSRSGGKLDTQYF.

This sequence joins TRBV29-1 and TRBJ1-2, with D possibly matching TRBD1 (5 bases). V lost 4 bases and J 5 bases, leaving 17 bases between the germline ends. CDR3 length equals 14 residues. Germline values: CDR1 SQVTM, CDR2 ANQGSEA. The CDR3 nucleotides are TGCAGCGTTGCGACGGGTTCGGGGGTTTATGGCTACACCTTC. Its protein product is CSVATGSGVYGYTF.

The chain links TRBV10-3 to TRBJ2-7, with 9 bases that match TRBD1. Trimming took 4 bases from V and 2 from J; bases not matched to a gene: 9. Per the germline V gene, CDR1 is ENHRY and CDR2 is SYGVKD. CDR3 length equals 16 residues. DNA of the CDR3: TGTGCCATCAGTGTTTCAGGACAGGGGAGACCCTACGAGCAGTACTTC. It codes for CAISVSGQGRPYEQYF.

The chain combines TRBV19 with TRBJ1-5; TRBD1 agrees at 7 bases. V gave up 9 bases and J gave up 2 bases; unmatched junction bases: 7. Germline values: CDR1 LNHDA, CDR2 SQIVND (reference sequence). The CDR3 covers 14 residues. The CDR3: CASAGQRGNQPQHF. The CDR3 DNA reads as TGTGCCAGCGCGGGACAGAGGGGCAATCAGCCCCAGCATTTT.

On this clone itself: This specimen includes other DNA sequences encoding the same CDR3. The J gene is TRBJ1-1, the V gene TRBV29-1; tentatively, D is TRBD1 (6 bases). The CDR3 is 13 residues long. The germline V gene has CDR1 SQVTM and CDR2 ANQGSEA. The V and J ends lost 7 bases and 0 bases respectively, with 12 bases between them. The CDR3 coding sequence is TGCAGCGGTTCGGGACACCTGAACACTGAAGCTTTCTTT. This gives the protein CSGSGHLNTEAFF.

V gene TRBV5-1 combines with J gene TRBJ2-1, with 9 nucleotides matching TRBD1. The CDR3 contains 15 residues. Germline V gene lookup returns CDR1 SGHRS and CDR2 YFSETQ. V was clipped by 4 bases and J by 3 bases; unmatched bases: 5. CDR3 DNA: TGCGCCAGCAGCATACAGGGGGCGGTCTACAATGAGCAGTTCTTC. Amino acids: CASSIQGAVYNEQFF. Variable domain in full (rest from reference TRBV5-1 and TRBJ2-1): KAGVTQTPRYLIKTRGQQVTLSCSPISGHRSVSWYQQTPGQGLQFLFEYFSETQRNKGNFPGRFSGRQFSNSRSEMNVSTLELGDSALYLCASSIQGAVYNEQFFGPGTRLTVL.

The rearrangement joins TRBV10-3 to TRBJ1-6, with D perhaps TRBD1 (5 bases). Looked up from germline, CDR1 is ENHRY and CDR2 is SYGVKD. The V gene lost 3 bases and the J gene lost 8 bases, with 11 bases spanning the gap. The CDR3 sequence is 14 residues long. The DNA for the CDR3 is TGTGCCATCAGTGACGGAGGGGCATATTCACCCCTCCACTTT. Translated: CAISDGGAYSPLHF.

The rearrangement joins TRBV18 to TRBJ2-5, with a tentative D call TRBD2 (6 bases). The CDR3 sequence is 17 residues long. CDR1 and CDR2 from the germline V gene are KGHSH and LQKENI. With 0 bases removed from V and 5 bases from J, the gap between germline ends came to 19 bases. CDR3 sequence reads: CASSPPGRGRAEETQYF. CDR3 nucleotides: TGTGCCAGCTCACCACCGGGGCGGGGCCGGGCTGAGGAGACCCAGTACTTC.

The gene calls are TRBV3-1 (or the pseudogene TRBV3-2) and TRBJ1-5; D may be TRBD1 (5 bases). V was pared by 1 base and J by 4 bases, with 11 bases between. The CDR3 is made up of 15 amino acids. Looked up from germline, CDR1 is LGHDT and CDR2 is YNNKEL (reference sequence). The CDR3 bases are TGTGCCAGCAGCCAAGGGTCAGGGCGGAATCAGCCCCAGCATTTT. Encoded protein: CASSQGSGRNQPQHF.

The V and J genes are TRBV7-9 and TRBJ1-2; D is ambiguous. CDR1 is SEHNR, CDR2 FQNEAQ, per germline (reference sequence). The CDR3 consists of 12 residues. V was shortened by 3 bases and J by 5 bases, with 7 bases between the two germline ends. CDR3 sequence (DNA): TGTGCCAGCAGCTTTGAGGTTTATGGCTACACCTTC. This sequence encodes CASSFEVYGYTF.